The T cell receptor beta chain described here comes from a study of T cell responses to AZD1222 COVID-19 vaccine. Study as a whole: Combined were second doses at about 4 or about 12 weeks. Study-level results: Repertoire sampling occurred only after the peak T cell response.

Trimming cost V 2 bases and J 3 bases, with 12 bases left between them. The CDR3 is made up of 15 amino acids. Germline CDR1 SGHTA, CDR2 FQGNSA. Turning to this clone: The antigen is not known.

Sequencing was performed with immunoSEQ multiplex PCR; in TCRdb, only in-frame clones are kept and a portion is missing. This sample has over 120,000 clones, with 92% found just once. The TCR sequence derives from an adult in good health. V is TRBV7-2 and J is TRBJ2-3, with D possibly TRBD2 on 6 matching bases. This sample comprised peripheral blood, obtained on day 0 of AZD1222 vaccination. The CDR3 spells CASSLLTGVTDTQYF. CDR3 DNA: TGTGCCAGCAGCTTACTGACGGGGGTAACAGATACGCAGTATTTT.